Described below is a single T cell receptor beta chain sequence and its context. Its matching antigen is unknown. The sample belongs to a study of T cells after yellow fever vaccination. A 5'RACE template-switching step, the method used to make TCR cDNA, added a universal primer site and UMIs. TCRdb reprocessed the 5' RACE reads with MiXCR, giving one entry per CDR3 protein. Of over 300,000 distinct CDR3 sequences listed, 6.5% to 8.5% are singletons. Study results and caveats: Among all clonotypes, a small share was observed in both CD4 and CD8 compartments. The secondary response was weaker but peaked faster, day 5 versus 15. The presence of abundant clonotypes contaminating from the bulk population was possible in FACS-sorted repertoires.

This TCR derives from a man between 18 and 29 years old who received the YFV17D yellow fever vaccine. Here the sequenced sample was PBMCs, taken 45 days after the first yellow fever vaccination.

CDR3 sequence reads: CSASQGVVHEQYV. CDR3 bases: TGCAGTGCTAGTCAGGGGGTCGTCCACGAGCAGTACGTC. V gene TRBV20-1 combines with J gene TRBJ2-7; 7 nucleotides agree with TRBD1. This CDR3 contains 13 residues. The ends lost 3 bases at V and 5 bases at J; junction bases unmatched: 7. Germline CDR1 is DFQATT and CDR2 is SNEGSKA (reference sequence).